This TCR beta chain originates from a study of T cell repertoires in cytomegalovirus infection. Study as a whole: Based on public TCR beta signatures, there were indications of CMV infection and of a matching HLA type.

A remark on this clonotype: Its antigen is currently unknown.

Study results and limitations: The cumulative frequency of public TCR beta families distinguished individuals who carried CMV together with the relevant HLA. The ex vivo response was dominated by HLA-C-restricted CMV-specific TCR beta clonotypes.

V dropped 6 bases and J dropped 7; count of bases not matched to a gene: 11. CDR3 size: 15 residues. Germline values: CDR1 MDHEN, CDR2 SYDVKM. TCRdb reprocessed the reads via MiXCR and lists one record per CDR3 protein. The sample lists about 190,000 distinct CDR3 sequences, less than 9.5% occurring once. This sequence originates from a human donor in good health (CMV status not recorded). Some clones in this sample may be carry-over from other donors' samples. Sequencing input: PBMCs. The V and J genes are TRBV28 and TRBJ2-2, with TRBD1 matching over 7 bases. The CDR3 here is CASSQRGRTGGELFF. The CDR3 nucleotides read TGTGCCAGCAGCCAAAGGGGGCGTACGGGCGGGGAGCTGTTTTTT.